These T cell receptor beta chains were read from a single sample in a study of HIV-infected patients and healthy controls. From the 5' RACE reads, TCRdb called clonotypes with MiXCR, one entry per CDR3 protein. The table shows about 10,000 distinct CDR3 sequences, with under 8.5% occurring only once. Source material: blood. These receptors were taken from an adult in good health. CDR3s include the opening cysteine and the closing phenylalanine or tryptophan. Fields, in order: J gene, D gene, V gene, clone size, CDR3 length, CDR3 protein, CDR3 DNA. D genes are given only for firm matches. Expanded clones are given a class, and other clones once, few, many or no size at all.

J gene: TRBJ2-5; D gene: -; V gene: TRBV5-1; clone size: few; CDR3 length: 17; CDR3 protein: CASSLGAARAGRETQYF; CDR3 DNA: TGCGCCAGCAGCCTCGGAGCCGCCCGCGCAGGGAGAGAGACCCAGTACTTC
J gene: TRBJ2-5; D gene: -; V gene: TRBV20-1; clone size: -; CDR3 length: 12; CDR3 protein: CSAQKEGANQYF; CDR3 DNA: TGCAGTGCCCAAAAGGAAGGGGCTAACCAGTACTTC
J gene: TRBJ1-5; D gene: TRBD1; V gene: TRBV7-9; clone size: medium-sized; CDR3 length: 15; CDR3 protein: CASSSGGQHNQPQHF; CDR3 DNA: TGTGCCAGCAGCTCCGGGGGACAGCATAATCAGCCCCAGCATTTT
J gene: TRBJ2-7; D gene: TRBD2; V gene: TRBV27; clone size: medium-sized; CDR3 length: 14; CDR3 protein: CASSTGAGRAEQYF; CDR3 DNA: TGTGCCAGCAGCACCGGAGCGGGGCGGGCCGAGCAGTACTTC
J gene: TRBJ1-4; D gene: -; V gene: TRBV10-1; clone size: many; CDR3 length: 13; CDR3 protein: CASSESPNEKLFF; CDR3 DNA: TGCGCCAGCAGTGAATCCCCGAATGAAAAACTGTTTTTT
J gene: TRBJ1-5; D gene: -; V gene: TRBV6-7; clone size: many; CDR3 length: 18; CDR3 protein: CASSYSRTPSYSNQPQHF; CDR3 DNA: TGTGCCAGCAGTTACTCGCGCACCCCATCGTATAGCAATCAGCCCCAGCATTTT
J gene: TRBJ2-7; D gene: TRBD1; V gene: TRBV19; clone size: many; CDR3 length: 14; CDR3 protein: CASRNPTGGAEQYF; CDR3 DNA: TGTGCCAGTAGGAATCCGACAGGGGGGGCCGAGCAGTACTTC
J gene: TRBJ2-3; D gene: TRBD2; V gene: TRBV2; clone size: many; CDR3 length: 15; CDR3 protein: CASTWTSGGTDTQYF; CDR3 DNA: TGTGCCAGCACTTGGACTAGCGGGGGAACAGATACGCAGTATTTT
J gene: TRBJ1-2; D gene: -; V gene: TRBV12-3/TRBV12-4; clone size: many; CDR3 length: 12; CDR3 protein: CAARERDYGYTF; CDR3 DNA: TGTGCGGCCAGGGAGCGGGACTATGGCTACACCTTC
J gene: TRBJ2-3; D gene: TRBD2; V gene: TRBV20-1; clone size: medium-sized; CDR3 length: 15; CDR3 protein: CSASVSGVQVGTQYF; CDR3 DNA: TGCAGTGCTAGTGTTAGCGGGGTTCAGGTCGGTACGCAGTATTTT
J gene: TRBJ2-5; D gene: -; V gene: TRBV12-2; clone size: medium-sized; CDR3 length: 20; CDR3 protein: CASRRGLAGGPNQGEETQYF; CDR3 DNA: TGTGCAAGTCGTCGGGGACTAGCGGGGGGGCCAAACCAGGGTGAAGAGACCCAGTACTTC
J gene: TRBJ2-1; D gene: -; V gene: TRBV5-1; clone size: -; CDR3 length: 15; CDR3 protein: CASSLVPGTYNEQFF; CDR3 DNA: TGCGCCAGCAGCTTGGTGCCGGGGACGTACAATGAGCAGTTCTTC
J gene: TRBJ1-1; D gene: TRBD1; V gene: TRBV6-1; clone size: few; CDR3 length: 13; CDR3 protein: CASSQTGRTEAFF; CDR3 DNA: TGTGCCAGCAGTCAGACAGGGCGGACTGAAGCTTTCTTT
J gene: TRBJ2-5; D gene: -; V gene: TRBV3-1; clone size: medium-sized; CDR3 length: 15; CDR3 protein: CASSQLKDVLETQYF; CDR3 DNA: TGTGCCAGCAGCCAGCTTAAGGACGTACTAGAGACCCAGTACTTC
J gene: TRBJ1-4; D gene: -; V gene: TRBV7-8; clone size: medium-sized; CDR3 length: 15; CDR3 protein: CASSSRTATNEKLFF; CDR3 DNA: TGTGCCAGCAGCTCAAGGACTGCAACTAATGAAAAACTGTTTTTT
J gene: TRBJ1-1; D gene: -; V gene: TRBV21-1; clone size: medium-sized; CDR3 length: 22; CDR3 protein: CASSKGCGGRFSLSLTNTEAFF; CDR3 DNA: TGTGCCAGCAGCAAAGGATGTGGGGGGCGGTTTTCCCTCTCCCTGACGAACACTGAAGCTTTCTTT
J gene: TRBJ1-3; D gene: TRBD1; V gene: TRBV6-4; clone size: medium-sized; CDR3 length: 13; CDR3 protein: CARGQASGNTIYF; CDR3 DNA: TGTGCCAGGGGACAGGCATCTGGAAACACCATATATTTT
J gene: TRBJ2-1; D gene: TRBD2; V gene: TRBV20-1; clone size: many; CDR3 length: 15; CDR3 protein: CSASGRGASYNEQFF; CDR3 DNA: TGCAGTGCTAGCGGGCGGGGGGCCTCCTACAATGAGCAGTTCTTC
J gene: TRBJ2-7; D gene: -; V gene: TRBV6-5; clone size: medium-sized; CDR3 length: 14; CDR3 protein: CASSSAGPVYEQYF; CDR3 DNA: TGTGCCAGCAGCTCGGCAGGGCCGGTCTACGAGCAGTACTTC
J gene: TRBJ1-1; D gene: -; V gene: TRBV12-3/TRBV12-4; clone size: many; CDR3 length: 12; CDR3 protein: CASSYGQTEAFF; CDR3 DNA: TGTGCCAGCAGCTATGGACAGACTGAAGCTTTCTTT
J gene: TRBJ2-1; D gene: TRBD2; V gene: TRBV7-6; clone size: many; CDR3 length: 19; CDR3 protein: CASSRGLAGADSSYNEQFF; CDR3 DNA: TGTGCCAGCAGCAGGGGACTAGCGGGGGCCGATAGCTCCTACAATGAGCAGTTCTTC
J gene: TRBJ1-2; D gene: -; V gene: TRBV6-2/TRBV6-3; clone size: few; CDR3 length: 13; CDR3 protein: CASSKDGPYGYTF; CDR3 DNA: TGTGCCAGCAGCAAAGACGGGCCCTATGGCTACACCTTC
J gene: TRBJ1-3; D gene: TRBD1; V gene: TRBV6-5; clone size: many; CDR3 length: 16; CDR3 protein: CASRLDSGGSGNTIYF; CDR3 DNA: TGTGCCAGCAGACTAGACTCAGGGGGCAGTGGAAACACCATATATTTT
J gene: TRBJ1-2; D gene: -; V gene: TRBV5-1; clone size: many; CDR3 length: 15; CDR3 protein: CASSSDGQLGYGYTF; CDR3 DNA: TGCGCCAGCAGCTCGGATGGACAGCTAGGCTATGGCTACACCTTC
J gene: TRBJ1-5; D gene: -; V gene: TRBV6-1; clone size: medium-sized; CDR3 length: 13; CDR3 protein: CASSTSINQPQHF; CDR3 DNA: TGTGCCAGCAGTACCAGCATCAATCAGCCCCAGCATTTT
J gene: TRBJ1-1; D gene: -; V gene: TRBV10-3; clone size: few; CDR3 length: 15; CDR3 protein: CAISEPGRPNTEAFF; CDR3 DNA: TGTGCCATCAGTGAGCCGGGGCGGCCAAACACTGAAGCTTTCTTT
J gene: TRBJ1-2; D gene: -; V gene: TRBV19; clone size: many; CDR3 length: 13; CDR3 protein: CASTRTRNYGYTF; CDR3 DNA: TGTGCCAGTACTCGGACCCGGAACTATGGCTACACCTTC
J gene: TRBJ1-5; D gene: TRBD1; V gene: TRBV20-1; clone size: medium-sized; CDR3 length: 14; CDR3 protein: CSARAGTDNQPQHF; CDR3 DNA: TGCAGTGCTAGAGCCGGGACAGACAATCAGCCCCAGCATTTT
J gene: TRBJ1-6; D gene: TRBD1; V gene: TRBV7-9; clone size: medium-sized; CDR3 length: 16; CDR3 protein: CASSLAGGTDLSPLHF; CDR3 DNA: TGTGCCAGCAGCTTAGCGGGGGGGACAGACCTGTCACCCCTCCACTTT
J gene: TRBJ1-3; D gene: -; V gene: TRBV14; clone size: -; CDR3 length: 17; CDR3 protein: CASSQTGHFISGNTIYF; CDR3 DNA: TGTGCCAGCAGCCAGACAGGACACTTCATCTCTGGAAACACCATATATTTT
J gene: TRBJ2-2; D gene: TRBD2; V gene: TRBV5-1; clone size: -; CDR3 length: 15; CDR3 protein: CASSQRTSETGELFF; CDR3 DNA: TGCGCCAGCAGCCAACGGACTAGCGAGACCGGGGAGCTGTTTTTT
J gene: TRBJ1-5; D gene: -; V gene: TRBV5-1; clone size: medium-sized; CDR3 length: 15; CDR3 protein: CASSLGDRNNQPQHF; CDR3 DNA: TGCGCCAGCAGCTTGGGGGACCGAAACAATCAGCCCCAGCATTTT
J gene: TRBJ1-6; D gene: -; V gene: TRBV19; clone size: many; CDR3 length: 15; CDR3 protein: CASSILTSLGSPLHF; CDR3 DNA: TGTGCCAGTAGTATTTTGACGTCCCTTGGCTCACCCCTCCACTTT
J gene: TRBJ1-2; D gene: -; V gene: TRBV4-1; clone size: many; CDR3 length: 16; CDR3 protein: CASSQGSRSNHYGYTF; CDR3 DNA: TGCGCCAGCAGCCAAGGTTCCAGGTCTAACCACTATGGCTACACCTTC
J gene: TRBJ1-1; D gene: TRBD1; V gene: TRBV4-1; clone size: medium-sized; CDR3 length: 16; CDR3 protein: CASSQDGEGQSTEAFF; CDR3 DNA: TGCGCCAGCAGCCAAGATGGGGAGGGACAGAGCACTGAAGCTTTCTTT
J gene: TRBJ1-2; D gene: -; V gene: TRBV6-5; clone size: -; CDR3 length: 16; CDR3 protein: CASTYQQGTSLYGYTF; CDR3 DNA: TGTGCCAGCACTTACCAACAGGGAACAAGTCTCTATGGCTACACCTTC
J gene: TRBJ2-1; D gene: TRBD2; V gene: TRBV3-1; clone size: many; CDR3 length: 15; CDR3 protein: CASSHPQRGNNEQFF; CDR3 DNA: TGTGCCAGCAGCCATCCACAGCGGGGCAACAATGAGCAGTTCTTC